These 21 T cell receptor beta chains came from one sample sequenced in a study of T cell responses to AZD1222 COVID-19 vaccine. Libraries were prepared by immunoSEQ multiplex PCR; TCRdb keeps only in-frame clonotypes and omits some of them. The repertoire includes 100,000 to 150,000 clones, about 90% of them detected once, and around 1.7% sits in the top ten. Specimen: peripheral blood, collected on day 0 of AZD1222 vaccination. Receptor source: an adult in good health.

The chain uses TRBV12-3 or TRBV12-4 and TRBJ1-1; D is ambiguous. CDR3 size: 11 residues. V dropped 4 bases and J dropped 11 bases, with 11 bases sitting between them. DNA for the CDR3: TGTGCCAGCAGTTCCGGGAGAAGCGCTTTCTTT. Translation gives CASSSGRSAFF.

This clone was detected a few times. The chain joins TRBV19 to TRBJ1-2; D may be TRBD1 (5 bases). In germline, CDR1 is LNHDA, CDR2 SQIVND (reference sequence). Trimming removed 3 bases from V and 6 bases from J, with 11 bases in between. There are 13 residues in the CDR3. This CDR3 reads CASSMGRVDGYTF. The CDR3 region has the DNA TGTGCCAGTAGTATGGGCAGGGTGGATGGCTACACCTTC.

This chain connects TRBV2 to TRBJ1-6, with no clear D. Deletions cut 1 base from V and 14 bases from J, with 9 bases between. In germline, CDR1 is SNHLY, CDR2 FYNNEI. This CDR3 is 12 amino acids long. The CDR3 reads CASSEGTVTLHF. The CDR3 DNA is TGTGCCAGCAGTGAAGGCACAGTCACCCTCCACTTT. The variable domain in full, completed from reference TRBV2 and TRBJ1-6, reads EPEVTQTPSHQVTQMGQEVILRCVPISNHLYFYWYRQILGQKVEFLVSFYNNEISEKSEIFDDQFSVERPDGSNFTLKIRSTKLEDSAMYFCASSEGTVTLHFGNGTRLTVT.

This clone was counted between two and nine times. The chain carries TRBV24-1 and TRBJ1-5, with 10 bases lining up with TRBD1. Germline values: CDR1 KGHDR, CDR2 SFDVKD. The CDR3 is made up of 14 amino acids. V lost 4 bases, J lost 11 bases, and 7 bases stayed unmatched. The CDR3 region has the DNA TGTGCCACCAGTGAGGGGACAGGGGTCAGGACCCAGCATTTT. Protein product: CATSEGTGVRTQHF.

The V gene is TRBV10-3, the J gene TRBJ1-5, with 10 nucleotides matching TRBD1. The V and J ends lost 5 bases and 5 bases, in that order; junction bases with no gene match: 6. The CDR3 is 15 amino acids. From germline, CDR1 is ENHRY and CDR2 SYGVKD. CDR3 sequence (DNA): TGTGCCATCAGTAACTCAGGACAGGGGGATCAGCCCCAGCATTTT. Residues: CAISNSGQGDQPQHF.

The chain couples TRBV10-2 to TRBJ1-4; D remains ambiguous. This CDR3 has 12 amino acids. From germline, CDR1 is WSHSY and CDR2 SAAADI. The V end lost 0 bases, the J end lost 8 bases, and 4 bases lay between the germline ends. CDR3 DNA: TGCGCCAGCAGTGAGTCGGGAGAAAAACTGTTTTTT. Translation gives CASSESGEKLFF.

The chain has TRBV11-3 and TRBJ2-6; 8 nucleotides align to TRBD1. The germline V gene encodes CDR1 SGHNT and CDR2 YENEEA. V shed 5 bases, J shed 2 bases, and the junction held 5 bases outside the gene matches. The CDR3 loop spans 16 amino acids. Written as DNA, the CDR3 is TGTGCCAGCAGCACTAGACAGGGGACTGGGGCCAACGTCCTGACTTTC. Protein sequence: CASSTRQGTGANVLTF.

The chain recombines TRBV7-9 with TRBJ2-1, with 8 bases fitting TRBD2. CDR3 length: 15 amino acids. The V gene's germline CDR1 is SEHNR and CDR2 FQNEAQ (reference sequence). V gave up 3 bases and J gave up 1 base; unmatched junction bases: 2. The DNA of the CDR3 is TGTGCCAGCAGCTTGGGCGGGGGGTCCTACAATGAGCAGTTCTTC. It is translated as CASSLGGGSYNEQFF.

The chain employs TRBV19 and TRBJ2-1; TRBD2 aligns across 7 bases. Germline V lookup: CDR1 LNHDA, CDR2 SQIVND (reference sequence). The CDR3 is 14 amino acids. V was clipped by 5 bases and J by 4 bases; unmatched bases: 5. CDR3 sequence (DNA): TGTGCCAGTAGTCCCGGACTAGTATACAATGAGCAGTTCTTC. Translation gives CASSPGLVYNEQFF.

CDR3 sequence reads: CASVTNYGYTF. DNA for the CDR3: TGTGCCAGTGTTACTAACTATGGCTACACCTTC. The gene calls are TRBV28 and TRBJ1-2; no reliable D call. The CDR3 length is 11 residues. Trimming stripped 9 bases from V and 0 bases from J, with 5 bases between. Germline lookup yields CDR1 MDHEN and CDR2 SYDVKM.

The J gene is TRBJ1-6, the V gene TRBV5-6; TRBD1 might be the D (5 bases). The CDR3 consists of 14 residues. V shed 3 bases and J shed 9 bases, with 13 bases lying between them. Germline CDR1 reads SGHDT; CDR2 reads YYEEEE. CDR3 protein: CASSSRTLGSPLHF. CDR3 in DNA: TGTGCCAGCAGCTCGAGGACACTCGGTTCACCCCTCCACTTT. Using reference TRBV5-6 and TRBJ1-6 for the parts outside the CDR3, the full variable domain is DAGVTQSPTHLIKTRGQQVTLRCSPKSGHDTVSWYQQALGQGPQFIFQYYEEEERQRGNFPDRFSGHQFPNYSSELNVNALLLGDSALYLCASSSRTLGSPLHFGNGTRLTVT.

V gene TRBV7-9 combines with J gene TRBJ1-1, with a weak D call TRBD1 (6 bases). V was clipped by 5 bases and J by 5 bases, with 9 bases between them. The CDR3 length is 12 residues. Germline CDR1 is SEHNR and CDR2 is FQNEAQ (reference sequence). CDR3 sequence: CASSPGETEAFF. The DNA for the CDR3 is TGTGCCAGCAGCCCAGGGGAGACTGAAGCTTTCTTT.

CDR3 amino acids: CASSLERGANTGELFF. The CDR3 DNA reads as TGCGCCAGCAGCTTGGAGCGGGGGGCGAACACCGGGGAGCTGTTTTTT. The chain is built from TRBV5-1 and TRBJ2-2, with 9 bases fitting TRBD2. Germline V gives CDR1 SGHRS, CDR2 YFSETQ. The junction had 0 bases not matched to a gene; V was cut back by 0 bases and J by 0 bases. This CDR3 is 16 amino acids long.

Only one count was recorded for this clone. The V gene is TRBV30, the J gene TRBJ2-7; TRBD1 might be the D (5 bases). V lost 4 bases and J lost 5, with 9 bases in between. CDR1 is GTSNPN, CDR2 SVGIG, per germline (reference sequence). CDR3 length: 11 amino acids. The CDR3 nucleotides are TGTGCCTGGAAACAGGTTAACGAGCAGTACTTC. It specifies CAWKQVNEQYF.

This chain connects TRBV4-3 to TRBJ1-1; tentative D call: TRBD1 (6 bases). Per the germline V gene, CDR1 is LGHNA and CDR2 is YSLEER. The CDR3 extends over 15 amino acids. The ends were cut back, 0 bases at V and 5 bases at J, with 13 bases in the middle. The CDR3 protein is CASSQDLGHATEAFF. The CDR3 DNA reads as TGCGCCAGCAGCCAAGATCTGGGACACGCAACTGAAGCTTTCTTT.

The rearrangement links TRBV3-1 (or the pseudogene TRBV3-2) to TRBJ2-7; 14 bases agree with TRBD2. CDR1 LGHDT and CDR2 YNNKEL come from the germline V gene (reference sequence). V gave up 4 bases and J gave up 5 bases; unmatched junction bases: 4. This CDR3 is built from 15 residues. The CDR3 region has the DNA TGTGCCAGCAGCCGACCGGGACTAGCGGGGGACGAGCAGTACTTC. Amino acid sequence: CASSRPGLAGDEQYF.

The chain's CDR3 is CASAGGRPGSLYGYTF. Written as DNA, the CDR3 is TGTGCCAGCGCCGGCGGCAGGCCGGGGAGTTTATATGGCTACACCTTC. The rearrangement links TRBV7-2 to TRBJ1-2; no definite D call. Germline values: CDR1 SGHTA, CDR2 FQGNSA. The V end was cut by 8 bases, the J end by 5 bases, with 24 bases between. The CDR3 sequence is 16 residues long. Based on the CDR3 plus reference TRBV7-2 and TRBJ1-2, the full variable domain is GAGVSQSPSNKVTEKGKDVELRCDPISGHTALYWYRQSLGQGLEFLIYFQGNSAPDKSGLPSDRFSAERTGGSVSTLTIQRTQQEDSAVYLCASAGGRPGSLYGYTFGSGTRLTVV.

The genes are TRBV18 and TRBJ1-5, with 9 bases identical to TRBD1. Trimming removed 4 bases from V and 4 bases from J; junction bases left unmatched: 5. Germline V gene data show CDR1 as KGHSH and CDR2 as LQKENI. The CDR3 has 15 amino acids. CDR3 protein: CASSRGQGRNQPQHF. The CDR3 coding sequence is TGTGCCAGCTCACGAGGACAGGGGAGGAATCAGCCCCAGCATTTT.

This clone came up once. The rearrangement links TRBV28 to TRBJ1-5; D not resolved. The CDR3 length is 14 residues. In germline, CDR1 is MDHEN, CDR2 SYDVKM. V was shortened by 6 bases and J by 6 bases, with 15 bases between the two germline ends. The CDR3 sequence is CASSPMQGPQPQHF. In nucleotides, the CDR3 is TGTGCCAGCAGCCCCATGCAAGGCCCTCAGCCCCAGCATTTT.

The J gene is TRBJ1-1, the V gene TRBV4-1, with 8 nucleotides matching TRBD1. This CDR3 region has 15 residues. Germline trimming cut 3 bases from V and 2 bases from J; bases unmatched to any gene: 5. Germline lookup yields CDR1 MGHRA and CDR2 YSYEKL. The CDR3, as DNA: TGCGCCAGCAGCCAGACAGGGGACCTTAACACTGAAGCTTTCTTT. Amino acid sequence: CASSQTGDLNTEAFF.

This chain connects TRBV13 to TRBJ2-7; a weak D match, TRBD2 (5 bases). Germline CDR1 is PRHDT and CDR2 is FYEKMQ (reference sequence). Trimming shortened V by 5 bases and J by 4 bases, and 9 bases separated the two germline ends. CDR3 length equals 12 residues. This chain's CDR3 is CASSLRGYEQYV. The DNA of the CDR3 is TGTGCCAGCAGCCTACGGGGTTACGAGCAGTACGTC.